These 8 T cell receptor beta chains share one sample of origin, sequenced in a study of T cell repertoires in cytomegalovirus infection. Via MiXCR, TCRdb re-called the reads, giving one row per CDR3 protein. The table has about 110,000 distinct CDR3 sequences, 30% to 35% seen once. No antigen has been identified for these receptors. Sequencing used CD8+ T cells from cultured PBMCs, obtained from culture after CMV antigen stimulation. These receptors came from a human donor in good health (CMV status not recorded). Some clones in this sample may be carry-over from other donors' samples.

V and J are TRBV12-3 or TRBV12-4 and TRBJ2-5, with unresolved D. The V gene lost 7 bases and the J gene lost 3 bases, with 12 bases spanning the gap. The CDR3 is 13 residues long. Written as DNA, the CDR3 is TGTGCCAGCACCGCAACCTCGAAAGAGACCCAGTACTTC. This translates into CASTATSKETQYF.

This clonotype was observed many times. J is TRBJ1-1 and V is TRBV7-2, with 7 nucleotides matching TRBD1. V shed 6 bases and J 5 bases; nucleotides not matched to a gene: 12. Germline V gives CDR1 SGHTA, CDR2 FQGNSA. CDR3 length: 15 amino acids. This chain's CDR3 is CASSIRQGKETEAFF. The CDR3 nucleotides read TGTGCCAGCAGTATCCGACAGGGAAAGGAAACTGAAGCTTTCTTT.

The rearrangement uses TRBV7-9 and TRBJ2-3; 8 bases agree with TRBD2. Germline CDR1 is SEHNR and CDR2 is FQNEAQ (reference sequence). This CDR3 is 16 amino acids long. V trimming: 5 bases; J trimming: 3 bases; junction bases outside the gene matches: 10. The CDR3 DNA follows: TGTGCCAGCAGCGTCCGGCGGGGGGTCAAGACAGATACGCAGTATTTT. Translating gives CASSVRRGVKTDTQYF.

This chain connects TRBV7-1 to TRBJ1-2, with 7 positions matching TRBD1. TRBV7-1 qualifies as an ORF whose function is uncertain. J was trimmed by 5 bases and V by 5 bases; bases with no gene match: 11. The CDR3 loop spans 15 amino acids. The CDR3, as DNA: TGTGCCAGCAGCACCACCAACAGGGGAGTATATGGCTACACCTTC. Amino acids: CASSTTNRGVYGYTF.

The chain combines TRBV6-1 with TRBJ1-1; TRBD1 agrees at 7 bases. Per the germline V gene, CDR1 is MNHNS and CDR2 is SASEGT. V lost 8 bases and J lost 2; bases outside the gene matches: 14. This CDR3 contains 16 residues. The CDR3 reads CASYFGRQGSNTEAFF. DNA of the CDR3: TGTGCCAGCTATTTTGGGCGACAGGGATCAAACACTGAAGCTTTCTTT.

J is TRBJ1-2 and V is TRBV27; D might be TRBD1 (5 bases). Germline V gene data show CDR1 as MNHEY and CDR2 as SMNVEV (reference sequence). CDR3 length: 15 amino acids. Trimming pared 3 bases from V and 3 bases from J, leaving 14 bases between. CDR3: CASSFYAGQDYGYTF. CDR3 nucleotides: TGTGCCAGCAGTTTTTATGCAGGGCAGGACTATGGCTACACCTTC.

Only a few counts were recorded for this clonotype. This chain connects TRBV7-6 to TRBJ2-3; D gene unclear. CDR3 length: 15 residues. Trimming took 7 bases from V and 2 from J, leaving 16 bases between them. Per the germline V gene, CDR1 is SGHVS and CDR2 is FNYEAQ. The CDR3 DNA follows: TGTGCCAGCACCTCCGAGAGCATCCACACAGATACGCAGTATTTT. As protein: CASTSESIHTDTQYF.

This clonotype was counted many times. The V gene is TRBV11-2, the J gene TRBJ2-7; no clear D. The V end was cut by 1 base, the J end by 6 bases, with 13 bases between. This CDR3 is 14 amino acids long. Germline V CDR1 and CDR2: SGHAT, FQNNGV. This CDR3 is CASSLAPGSGEQYF. The CDR3 nucleotides are TGTGCCAGCAGCTTAGCGCCGGGTTCGGGCGAGCAGTACTTC.